The 23 T cell receptor beta chains below come from one sample, sequenced in a study of shared clonotypes between healthy human individuals. Terminally differentiated effector memory CD45RA+ cells were excluded by CCR7 positive selection of CD45RO-negative cells. TCRdb's table, derived via immunoSEQ multiplex PCR, lists solely in-frame clones and lacks some. Of roughly 890,000 clones in the sample, 85% to 95% were seen once. Input material: naive CD8+ T cells sorted from blood. The receptor set was obtained from a man aged 25-45 years in good health.

This clone is a singleton in its sample. The CDR3 nucleotides read TGTGCCAGCAGTCTTATAACGGGTCAGCCCCAGCATTTT. It encodes CASSLITGQPQHF. The chain joins TRBV6-5 to TRBJ1-5, with D unresolved. Germline V CDR1 and CDR2: MNHEY, SVGAGI. The V end was cut by 5 bases, the J end by 6 bases, with 11 bases between. The CDR3 covers 13 residues.

The gene calls are TRBV29-1 and TRBJ2-5; D is possibly TRBD1 or TRBD2 (5 bases each). The CDR3 consists of 13 residues. The V end was cut by 3 bases, the J end by 2 bases, with 10 bases between. The germline CDR1 and CDR2 sequences are SQVTM and ANQGSEA. In DNA form, the CDR3 reads TGCAGCGTTGACATGGGGGAACAAGAGACCCAGTACTTC. Residues: CSVDMGEQETQYF.

The chain is built from TRBV5-1 and TRBJ2-1; 15 bases fit TRBD2. CDR1 is SGHRS, CDR2 YFSETQ, per germline. Trimming removed 4 bases from V and 5 bases from J; junction bases left unmatched: 7. CDR3 size: 17 residues. This CDR3 is CASSAGTSGRRNNEQFF. CDR3 in DNA: TGCGCCAGCAGCGCGGGGACTAGCGGGAGGCGTAACAATGAGCAGTTCTTC.

CDR3 sequence reads: CASSLRTSGRSGELFF. CDR3 coding DNA: TGTGCCAGCAGCTTACGGACTAGCGGGAGGTCCGGGGAGCTGTTTTTT. The rearrangement uses TRBV7-7 and TRBJ2-2, with 14 nucleotides matching TRBD2. After removal of 2 bases from V and 6 bases from J, the junction contained 2 bases not matched to a gene. Germline CDR1 and CDR2: SSHAT and FNYEAQ (reference sequence). The CDR3 totals 16 residues.

The table lists this clone with a count of one. V gene TRBV29-1 combines with J gene TRBJ2-1; 9 bases agree with TRBD2. V lost 4 bases, J lost 0 bases, and 7 bases stayed unmatched. Looked up from germline, CDR1 is SQVTM and CDR2 is ANQGSEA. The CDR3 totals 16 residues. The CDR3 loop reads CSVVGGLASSYNEQFF. CDR3 in DNA: TGCAGCGTTGTAGGGGGACTAGCATCCTCCTACAATGAGCAGTTCTTC.

The V and J genes are TRBV5-4 and TRBJ2-7, with 8 positions matching TRBD1. CDR1 and CDR2 from the germline V gene are SGHNT and YYREEE (reference sequence). J gave up 6 bases and V 2 bases, and 10 bases lay outside the gene matches. CDR3 length: 15 amino acids. In nucleotides, the CDR3 is TGTGCCAGCAGCTTACCCTGGACAGGGAAAAGCGAGCAGTACTTC. Protein: CASSLPWTGKSEQYF. Using reference TRBV5-4 and TRBJ2-7 for the parts outside the CDR3, the full variable domain is ETGVTQSPTHLIKTRGQQVTLRCSSQSGHNTVSWYQQALGQGPQFIFQYYREEENGRGNFPPRFSGLQFPNYSSELNVNALELDDSALYLCASSLPWTGKSEQYFGPGTRLTVT.

The genes are TRBV25-1 and TRBJ2-2, with D uncertain. In germline, CDR1 is MGHDK, CDR2 SYGVNS. The V gene lost 3 bases and the J gene lost 8 bases, with 10 bases spanning the gap. This CDR3 has 13 amino acids. The CDR3 spells CASSDTVWGELFF. The CDR3 DNA reads TGTGCCAGCAGTGACACGGTTTGGGGGGAGCTGTTTTTT.

This chain links TRBV7-6 with TRBJ1-1, with D uncertain. V dropped 0 bases and J dropped 1 base, with 6 bases sitting between them. There are 14 residues in the CDR3. Germline CDR1 reads SGHVS; CDR2 reads FNYEAQ. The CDR3 sequence: CASSLAGWNTEAFF. CDR3 DNA: TGTGCCAGCAGCTTAGCGGGGTGGAACACTGAAGCTTTCTTT.

The chain combines TRBV29-1 with TRBJ2-1; TRBD2 matches at 11 bases. Germline CDR1 and CDR2: SQVTM and ANQGSEA. The CDR3 has 18 amino acids. After removal of 3 bases from V and 4 bases from J, the junction contained 14 bases not matched to a gene. DNA for the CDR3: TGCAGCGTTGACTTTATAGCGGGACTAGCGGTATCGTACAATGAGCAGTTCTTC. Its protein is CSVDFIAGLAVSYNEQFF.

The chain couples TRBV10-3 to TRBJ2-2, with 9 bases fitting TRBD1. Germline loops: CDR1 ENHRY, CDR2 SYGVKD. This CDR3 spans 16 amino acids. Unmatched junction bases numbered 11, after V lost 7 bases and J lost 5 bases. CDR3 coding DNA: TGTGCCATCACCCAGAAACAGGGGGCGCGGACCGGGGAGCTGTTTTTT. Its translation is CAITQKQGARTGELFF.

The CDR3 DNA follows: TGTGCCAGCAGTTTCATCGGCTCAGGAAACTACAATGAGCAGTTCTTC. This gives the protein CASSFIGSGNYNEQFF. This chain connects TRBV27 to TRBJ2-1; no firm D call. The CDR3 covers 16 residues. Germline loops: CDR1 MNHEY, CDR2 SMNVEV (reference sequence). V was pared by 3 bases and J by 3 bases, with 15 bases between.

The chain links TRBV9 to TRBJ2-2, with D maybe TRBD2 (7 bases). Germline loops: CDR1 SGDLS, CDR2 YYNGEE. This CDR3 spans 16 amino acids. V was clipped by 4 bases and J by 6 bases, with 19 bases between them. The chain's CDR3 is CASSLSYRAGAGELFF. DNA for the CDR3: TGTGCCAGCAGCCTGAGTTACAGGGCGGGAGCCGGGGAGCTGTTTTTT. The variable domain in full, completed from reference TRBV9 and TRBJ2-2, reads DSGVTQTPKHLITATGQRVTLRCSPRSGDLSVYWYQQSLDQGLQFLIQYYNGEERAKGNILERFSAQQFPDLHSELNLSSLELGDSALYFCASSLSYRAGAGELFFGEGSRLTVL.

In regard to this clone: The sample holds other DNA sequences that translate to the same CDR3. The chain combines TRBV27 with TRBJ1-5, with 9 bases fitting TRBD1. The CDR3 contains 16 residues. Germline assignment: CDR1 MNHEY and CDR2 SMNVEV (reference sequence). V trimming: 3 bases; J trimming: 0 bases; junction bases outside the gene matches: 3. CDR3: CASSLGTGNSNQPQHF. The CDR3, as DNA: TGTGCCAGCAGTTTGGGGACAGGGAATAGCAATCAGCCCCAGCATTTT.

This CDR3 is CASRGYEQYF. The CDR3 nucleotides are TGCGCCAGCAGGGGCTACGAGCAGTACTTC. The chain joins TRBV10-2 to TRBJ2-7; D uncertain. CDR3 length equals 10 residues. V lost 6 bases and J lost 3, with 3 bases in between. Looked up from germline, CDR1 is WSHSY and CDR2 is SAAADI.

In this sample, this clone turned up once. The rearrangement links TRBV27 to TRBJ2-2; 8 nucleotides line up with TRBD2. The germline V gene encodes CDR1 MNHEY and CDR2 SMNVEV (reference sequence). The CDR3 consists of 14 residues. The V and J ends lost 8 bases and 3 bases, in that order; junction bases with no gene match: 5. The CDR3 region has the DNA TGTGCCAGCCGTAGCGGGACTTACACCGGGGAGCTGTTTTTT. Amino acids: CASRSGTYTGELFF.

The gene calls are TRBV6-1 and TRBJ2-4, with D unclear. Trimming stripped 6 bases from V and 0 bases from J, with 9 bases between. Germline CDR1 MNHNS, CDR2 SASEGT. CDR3 length: 14 residues. The DNA of the CDR3 is TGTGCCAGCAGCGAGACAATAGCCAAAAACATTCAGTACTTC. Its protein product is CASSETIAKNIQYF.

The V and J genes are TRBV28 and TRBJ2-7, with D perhaps TRBD2 (6 bases). V lost 5 bases and J lost 5, with 16 bases in between. The CDR3 contains 14 residues. CDR1 MDHEN and CDR2 SYDVKM come from the germline V gene. The CDR3 spells CASSPISGVHEQYF. CDR3 coding DNA: TGTGCCAGCAGTCCCATATCGGGGGTCCACGAGCAGTACTTC.

The chain couples TRBV16 to TRBJ2-7; tentative D call: TRBD2 (5 bases). The CDR3 is made up of 13 amino acids. Germline loops: CDR1 KGHSY, CDR2 FQNENV. Between the trimmed V and J ends, which lost 0 bases and 4 bases, there was a span of 7 bases. The DNA of the CDR3 is TGTGCCAGCAGCCAATCGTCGGGGTACGAGCAGTACTTC. Translated, it gives CASSQSSGYEQYF.

Notes on this clone: The identical CDR3 is also encoded by other nucleotide sequences in the sample. V gene TRBV7-9 combines with J gene TRBJ1-1; unclear D gene. Germline-derived CDR1 and CDR2 are SEHNR and FQNEAQ (reference sequence). The CDR3 sequence is 13 residues long. V gave up 5 bases and J gave up 3 bases, with 10 bases separating them. CDR3 loop: CASSPPGDTEAFF. CDR3 in DNA: TGTGCCAGCAGCCCCCCCGGGGACACTGAAGCTTTCTTT.

V usage is TRBV28 and J usage is TRBJ2-7; D is unclear. V was pared by 6 bases and J by 4 bases, with 19 bases between. This CDR3 is built from 15 residues. CDR1 is MDHEN and CDR2 is SYDVKM in the germline V gene. CDR3: CASRPSMAGDYEQYF. In DNA, the CDR3 is TGTGCCAGCAGGCCCTCTATGGCAGGTGATTACGAGCAGTACTTC.

V is TRBV27 and J is TRBJ1-1; 7 nucleotides align to TRBD1. V shed 5 bases and J 4 bases; nucleotides not matched to a gene: 4. The CDR3 is 13 amino acids. Germline assignment: CDR1 MNHEY and CDR2 SMNVEV (reference sequence). This chain's CDR3 is CASSKGAGTEAFF. The CDR3 region has the DNA TGTGCCAGCAGTAAGGGGGCGGGCACTGAAGCTTTCTTT.

The count of this clone is one. The chain has TRBV7-9 and TRBJ2-1; 7 positions match TRBD2. V lost 2 bases to trimming and J lost 0 bases; unmatched junction nucleotides: 4. CDR3 length equals 16 residues. Germline values: CDR1 SEHNR, CDR2 FQNEAQ (reference sequence). The CDR3 is CASSLFTGGSYNEQFF. DNA for the CDR3: TGTGCCAGCAGCTTATTTACGGGAGGCTCCTACAATGAGCAGTTCTTC.

The rearrangement joins TRBV28 to TRBJ2-5, with 7 bases aligning to TRBD2. The CDR3 consists of 13 residues. Trimming cost V 3 bases and J 3 bases; bases outside gene matches: 1. Per germline, CDR1 MDHEN and CDR2 SYDVKM. DNA of the CDR3: TGTGCCAGCAGTTTGGGAGGGAAAGAGACCCAGTACTTC. This gives the protein CASSLGGKETQYF.